A selection of T cell receptor beta chains follows, all from one sample in a study of somatic mutations in cytotoxic T cells in rheumatoid arthritis. Sequencing was performed with immunoSEQ multiplex PCR; in TCRdb, only in-frame clones are kept and a portion is missing. The sample has about 15,000 clones; more than 65% are singletons. Sequencing was done on a sample of CD8+ T cells sorted from blood. Source of these receptors: an adult with rheumatoid arthritis. Both conserved end residues are part of each CDR3. The D gene is left open where the match is weak. Size is stated for part of the rows, as once, few or many counts, or as a class when the clone is expanded.

J gene | V gene | clone size | D gene | CDR3 DNA | CDR3 protein
TRBJ2-7 | TRBV4-1 | NA | TRBD1 | TGCGCCAGCAGCCAAGATCCGGGACAGACGCGCGAGCAGTACTTC | CASSQDPGQTREQYF
TRBJ2-5 | TRBV30 | NA | TRBD2 | TGTGCCCGCCCCGGGGGGGAATGTAGTGAGACCCAGTACTTC | CARPGGECSETQYF
TRBJ2-3 | TRBV9 | NA | NA | TGTGCCAGCACCCCCGGCGGCACAGATACGCAGTATTTT | CASTPGGTDTQYF
TRBJ1-6 | TRBV10-1 | NA | TRBD1 | TGCGCCAGCAGTGCATACGACAGGGCTCCTCCTCCAACGTATAATTCACCCCTCCACTTT | CASSAYDRAPPPTYNSPLHF
TRBJ2-1 | TRBV27 | NA | TRBD2 | TGTGCCAGCCGCGAGCGGGGGAGCTCCTACAATGAGCAGTTCTTC | CASRERGSSYNEQFF
TRBJ2-7 | TRBV28 | NA | NA | TGTGCCAGCAGTTTTCGTCTTGACGAGCAGTACTTC | CASSFRLDEQYF
TRBJ2-7 | TRBV5-5 | once | NA | TGTGCCAGCAGCGTAAGCTCCTACGAGCAGTACTTC | CASSVSSYEQYF
TRBJ2-6 | TRBV13 | NA | TRBD1 | TGTGCCAGCAGCCCTAGTACCGGGACAGGGGTACCTGGGGCCAACGTCCTGACTTTC | CASSPSTGTGVPGANVLTF
TRBJ1-5 | TRBV2 | few | TRBD1 | TGTGCCAGCAGGCCGACAGGGGGTAGACAGCCCCAGCATTTT | CASRPTGGRQPQHF
TRBJ2-7 | TRBV5-5 | NA | NA | TGTGCCAGCAGGCCGACAGTGACAGCCCACGAGCAGTACTTC | CASRPTVTAHEQYF
TRBJ1-1 | TRBV7-9 | medium-sized | NA | TGTGCCAGCAGCCCGCCGGGACGGCTTATCTTAAACACTGAAGCTTTCTTT | CASSPPGRLILNTEAFF
TRBJ1-6 | TRBV7-6 | NA | NA | TGTGCCAGCAGCCCCCTGGACAGCCTTACCTATAATTCACCCCTCCACTTT | CASSPLDSLTYNSPLHF
TRBJ2-7 | TRBV28 | NA | TRBD2 | TGTGCCAGCAGCACGGGGACTAGCGGGGACCACTACGAGCAGTACTTC | CASSTGTSGDHYEQYF
TRBJ2-3 | TRBV21-1 | NA | NA | TGTGCCAGCAGCCCCCCTAGAGCAGGACAGGGGCTAACAGATACGCAGTATTTT | CASSPPRAGQGLTDTQYF
TRBJ2-5 | TRBV9 | NA | TRBD2 | TGTGCCAGCAGCGCCGGGACTAGCGAGGTCCAAGAGACCCAGTACTTC | CASSAGTSEVQETQYF
TRBJ1-1 | TRBV7-9 | few | TRBD1 | TGTGCCAGCAGCCAGGACAGGGGGCGGACTGAAGCTTTCTTT | CASSQDRGRTEAFF
TRBJ2-3 | TRBV29-1 | NA | NA | TGCAGCCAGGGCTCCACAGATACGCAGTATTTT | CSQGSTDTQYF
TRBJ2-3 | TRBV5-1 | NA | NA | TGCGCCAGCAGCTTAAATGGAGATACGCAGTATTTT | CASSLNGDTQYF
TRBJ1-2 | TRBV5-6 | NA | TRBD1 | TGTGCCAGCAGCGGGACAGGGGGCAGCTATGGCTACACCTTC | CASSGTGGSYGYTF
TRBJ2-2 | TRBV6-5 | few | NA | TGTGCCAGCCTCCAGGCCGGGGAGCTGTTTTTT | CASLQAGELFF
TRBJ1-2 | TRBV19 | NA | NA | TGTGCCAGTATCTCCGGGACCTATGGCTACACCTTC | CASISGTYGYTF
TRBJ1-1 | TRBV7-9 | once | TRBD1 | TGTGCCAGCACCCTTCCCGGGACAGGAAACACTGAAGCTTTCTTT | CASTLPGTGNTEAFF
TRBJ2-7 | TRBV28 | NA | NA | TGTGCCTATGGCCAGATCACCTCTTTACGCGAGCAGTACTTC | CAYGQITSLREQYF
TRBJ1-1 | TRBV9 | NA | NA | TGTGCCAGCAGCGCAGACATAATGAACACTGAAGCTTTCTTT | CASSADIMNTEAFF
TRBJ2-1 | TRBV4-1 | NA | TRBD2 | TGCGCCAGCAGCCTTAGCGGGGGGGCCTACAATGAGCAGTTCTTC | CASSLSGGAYNEQFF
TRBJ1-2 | TRBV5-1 | NA | NA | TGCGCCAGCAGCCCCGGGGCGGATGGCTACACCTTC | CASSPGADGYTF